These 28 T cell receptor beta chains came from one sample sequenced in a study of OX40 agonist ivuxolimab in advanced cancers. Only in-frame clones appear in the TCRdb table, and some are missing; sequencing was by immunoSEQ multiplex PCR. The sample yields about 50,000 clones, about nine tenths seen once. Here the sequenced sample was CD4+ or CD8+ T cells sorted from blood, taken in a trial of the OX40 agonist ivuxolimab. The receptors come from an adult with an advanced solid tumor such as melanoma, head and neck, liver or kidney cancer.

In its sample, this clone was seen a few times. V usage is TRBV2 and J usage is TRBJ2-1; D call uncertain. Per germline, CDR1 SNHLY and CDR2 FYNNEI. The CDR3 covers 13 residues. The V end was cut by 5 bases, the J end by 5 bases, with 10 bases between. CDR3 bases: TGTGCCAGCAGTTTACCATTCCACAATGAGCAGTTCTTC. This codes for CASSLPFHNEQFF.

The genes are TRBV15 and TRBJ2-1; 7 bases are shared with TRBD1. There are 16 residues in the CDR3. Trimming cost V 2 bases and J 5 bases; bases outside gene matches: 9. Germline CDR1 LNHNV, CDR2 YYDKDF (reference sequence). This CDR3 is CATSRKRGGVNNEQFF. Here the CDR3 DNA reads TGTGCCACCAGCAGAAAAAGAGGGGGCGTCAACAATGAGCAGTTCTTC.

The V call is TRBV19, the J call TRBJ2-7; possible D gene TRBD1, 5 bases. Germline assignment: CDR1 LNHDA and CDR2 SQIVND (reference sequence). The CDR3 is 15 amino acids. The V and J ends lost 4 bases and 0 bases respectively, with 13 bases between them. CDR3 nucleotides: TGTGCCAGTAGTACCCAGGGCAGAACCTCCTACGAGCAGTACTTC. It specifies CASSTQGRTSYEQYF.

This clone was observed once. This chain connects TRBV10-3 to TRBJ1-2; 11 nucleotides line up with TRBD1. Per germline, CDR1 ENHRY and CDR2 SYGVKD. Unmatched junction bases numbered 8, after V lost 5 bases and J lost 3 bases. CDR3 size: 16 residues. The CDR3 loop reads CAISSRPGQGDYGYTF. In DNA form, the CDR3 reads TGTGCCATCAGTTCCAGACCGGGACAGGGGGACTATGGCTACACCTTC.

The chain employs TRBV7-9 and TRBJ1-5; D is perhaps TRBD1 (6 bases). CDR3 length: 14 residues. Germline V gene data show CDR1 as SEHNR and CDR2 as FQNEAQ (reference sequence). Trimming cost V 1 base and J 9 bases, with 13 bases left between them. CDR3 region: CASSLDGQHPPQHF. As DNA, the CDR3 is TGTGCCAGCAGCTTAGATGGACAGCATCCGCCCCAGCATTTT.

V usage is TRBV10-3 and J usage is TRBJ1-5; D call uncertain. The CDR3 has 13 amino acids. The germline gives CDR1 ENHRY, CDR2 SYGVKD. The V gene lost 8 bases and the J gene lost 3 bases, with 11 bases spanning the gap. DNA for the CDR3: TGTGCCATCGGCGCGGACTTCAATCAGCCCCAGCATTTT. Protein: CAIGADFNQPQHF.

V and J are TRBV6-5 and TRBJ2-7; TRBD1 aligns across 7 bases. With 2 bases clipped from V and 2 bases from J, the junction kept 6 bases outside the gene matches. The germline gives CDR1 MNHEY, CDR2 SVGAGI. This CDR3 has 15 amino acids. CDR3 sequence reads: CASSYSFGQAYEQYF. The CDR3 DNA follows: TGTGCCAGCAGTTACAGCTTCGGACAGGCCTACGAGCAGTACTTC.

The CDR3 coding sequence is TGCGCCAGCAGCCGGGGGGGCGCAGATACGCAGTATTTT. Translation gives CASSRGGADTQYF. The chain has TRBV5-1 and TRBJ2-3; 8 bases line up with TRBD2. The V and J ends lost 4 bases and 4 bases, in that order; junction bases with no gene match: 2. The CDR3 runs to 13 residues. Per the germline V gene, CDR1 is SGHRS and CDR2 is YFSETQ.

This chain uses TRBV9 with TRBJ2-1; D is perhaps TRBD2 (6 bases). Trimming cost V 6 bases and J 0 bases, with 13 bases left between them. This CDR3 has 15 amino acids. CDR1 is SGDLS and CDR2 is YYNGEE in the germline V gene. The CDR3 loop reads CASTQDGSSYNEQFF. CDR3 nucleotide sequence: TGTGCCAGCACCCAGGACGGGAGCTCCTACAATGAGCAGTTCTTC.

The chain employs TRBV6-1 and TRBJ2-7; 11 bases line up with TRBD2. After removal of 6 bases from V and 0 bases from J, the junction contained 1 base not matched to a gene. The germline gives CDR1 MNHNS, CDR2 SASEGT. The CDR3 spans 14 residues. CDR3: CASRGTSGSYEQYF. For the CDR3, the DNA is TGTGCCAGCAGGGGGACTAGCGGCTCCTACGAGCAGTACTTC.

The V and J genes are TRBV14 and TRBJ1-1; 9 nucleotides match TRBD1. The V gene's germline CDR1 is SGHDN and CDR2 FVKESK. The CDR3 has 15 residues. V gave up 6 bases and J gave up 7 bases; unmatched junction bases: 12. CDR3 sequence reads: CASRLGQGSRGEAFF. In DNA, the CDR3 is TGTGCCAGCAGGCTGGGACAGGGAAGTCGTGGTGAAGCTTTCTTT.

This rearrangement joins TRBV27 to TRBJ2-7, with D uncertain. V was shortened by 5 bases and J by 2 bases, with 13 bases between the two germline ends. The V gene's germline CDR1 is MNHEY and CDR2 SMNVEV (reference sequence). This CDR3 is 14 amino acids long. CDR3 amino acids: CASSARQTPYEQYF. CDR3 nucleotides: TGTGCCAGCAGTGCTCGGCAGACCCCCTACGAGCAGTACTTC.

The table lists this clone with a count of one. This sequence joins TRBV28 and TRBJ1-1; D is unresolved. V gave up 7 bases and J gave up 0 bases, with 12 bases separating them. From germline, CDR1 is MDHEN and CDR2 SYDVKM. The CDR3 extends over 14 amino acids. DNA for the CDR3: TGTGCCAGCAACTCCGGCCTAGTGAACACTGAAGCTTTCTTT. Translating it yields CASNSGLVNTEAFF.

For the CDR3, the DNA is TGTGCCAGCTCACCTGGGACAGGGTTGAACACTGAAGCTTTCTTT. Amino acid sequence: CASSPGTGLNTEAFF. The chain employs TRBV18 and TRBJ1-1; 9 bases line up with TRBD1. J lost 0 bases, V lost 3 bases, and 2 bases had no gene match. Germline assignment: CDR1 KGHSH and CDR2 LQKENI. CDR3 size: 15 residues.

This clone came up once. CDR3 DNA sequence: TGTGCCAGCAGCCCATTCGGAAGCTCCTACAATGAGCAGTTCTTC. Translating gives CASSPFGSSYNEQFF. J is TRBJ2-1 and V is TRBV6-5; no firm D call. Germline V CDR1 and CDR2: MNHEY, SVGAGI. Trimming took off 6 bases at V and 0 bases at J, with 12 bases between the two ends. The length of the CDR3 is 15 residues.

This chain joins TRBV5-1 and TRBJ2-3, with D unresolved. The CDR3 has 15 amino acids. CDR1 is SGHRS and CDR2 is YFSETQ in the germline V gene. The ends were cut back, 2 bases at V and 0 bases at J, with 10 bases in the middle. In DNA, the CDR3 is TGCGCCAGCAGCTTAGCTGCTGCTAGCACAGATACGCAGTATTTT. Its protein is CASSLAAASTDTQYF.

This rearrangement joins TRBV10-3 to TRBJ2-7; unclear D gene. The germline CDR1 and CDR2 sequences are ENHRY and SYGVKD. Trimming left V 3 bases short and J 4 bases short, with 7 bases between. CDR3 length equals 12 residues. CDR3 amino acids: CAISDVGYEQYF. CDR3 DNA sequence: TGTGCCATCAGTGACGTAGGATACGAGCAGTACTTC.

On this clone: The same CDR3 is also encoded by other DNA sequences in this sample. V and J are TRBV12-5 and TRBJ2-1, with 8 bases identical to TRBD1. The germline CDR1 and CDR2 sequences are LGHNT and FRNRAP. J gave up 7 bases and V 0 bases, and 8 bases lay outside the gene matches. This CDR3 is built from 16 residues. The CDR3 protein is CASGLVPGQGVNEQFF. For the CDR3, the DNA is TGTGCTAGTGGTTTGGTACCCGGACAGGGTGTGAATGAGCAGTTCTTC.

As DNA, the CDR3 is TGTGCCAGCTCCGGGACTCTTGCCTACGAGCAGTACTTC. Translation: CASSGTLAYEQYF. The chain is built from TRBV19 and TRBJ2-7, with D maybe TRBD2 (6 bases). Germline V gives CDR1 LNHDA, CDR2 SQIVND (reference sequence). Trimming cost V 9 bases and J 2 bases, with 14 bases left between them. The CDR3 sequence is 13 residues long. The full variable domain, in which reference TRBV19 and TRBJ2-7 provide the parts outside the CDR3, is DGGITQSPKYLFRKEGQNVTLSCEQNLNHDAMYWYRQDPGQGLRLIYYSQIVNDFQKGDIAEGYSVSREKKESFPLTVTSAQKNPTAFYLCASSGTLAYEQYFGPGTRLTVT.

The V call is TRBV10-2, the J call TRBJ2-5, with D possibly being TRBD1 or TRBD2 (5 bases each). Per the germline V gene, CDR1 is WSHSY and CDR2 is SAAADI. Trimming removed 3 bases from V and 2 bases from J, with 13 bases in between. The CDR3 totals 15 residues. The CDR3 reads CASSDSGRSQETQYF. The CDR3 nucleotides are TGCGCCAGCAGTGACTCGGGGCGAAGTCAAGAGACCCAGTACTTC.

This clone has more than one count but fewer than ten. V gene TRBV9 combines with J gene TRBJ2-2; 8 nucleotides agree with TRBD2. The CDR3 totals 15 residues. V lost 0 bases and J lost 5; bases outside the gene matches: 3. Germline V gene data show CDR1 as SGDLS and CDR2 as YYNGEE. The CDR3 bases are TGTGCCAGCAGCGTAGGAAGCGGGAGAACCGGGGAGCTGTTTTTT. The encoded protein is CASSVGSGRTGELFF.

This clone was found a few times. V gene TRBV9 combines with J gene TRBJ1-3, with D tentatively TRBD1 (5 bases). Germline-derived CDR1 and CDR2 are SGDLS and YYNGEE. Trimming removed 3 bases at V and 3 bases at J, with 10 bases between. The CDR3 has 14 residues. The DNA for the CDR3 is TGTGCCAGCAGCGGCTTGACAGTTGGAAACACCATATATTTT. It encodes CASSGLTVGNTIYF.

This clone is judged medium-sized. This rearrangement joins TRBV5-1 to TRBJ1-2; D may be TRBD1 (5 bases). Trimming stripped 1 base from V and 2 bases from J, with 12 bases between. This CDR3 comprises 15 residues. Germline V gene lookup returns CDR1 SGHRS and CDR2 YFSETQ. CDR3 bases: TGCGCCAGCAGCTTGTTAGGGACGGGAAACTATGGCTACACCTTC. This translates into CASSLLGTGNYGYTF.

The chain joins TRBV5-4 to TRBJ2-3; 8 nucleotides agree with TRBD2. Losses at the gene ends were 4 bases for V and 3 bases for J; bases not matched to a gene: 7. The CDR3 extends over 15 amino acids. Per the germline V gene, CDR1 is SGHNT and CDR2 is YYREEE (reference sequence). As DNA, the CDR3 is TGTGCCAGCAGCCGAGGAGCTAGCGGGACAGATACGCAGTATTTT. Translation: CASSRGASGTDTQYF.

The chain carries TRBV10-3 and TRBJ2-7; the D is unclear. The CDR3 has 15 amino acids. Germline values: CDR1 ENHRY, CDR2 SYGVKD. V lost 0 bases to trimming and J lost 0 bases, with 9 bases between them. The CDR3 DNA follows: TGTGCCATCAGTGAGTCGGCGATCTCCTCCTACGAGCAGTACTTC. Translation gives CAISESAISSYEQYF.

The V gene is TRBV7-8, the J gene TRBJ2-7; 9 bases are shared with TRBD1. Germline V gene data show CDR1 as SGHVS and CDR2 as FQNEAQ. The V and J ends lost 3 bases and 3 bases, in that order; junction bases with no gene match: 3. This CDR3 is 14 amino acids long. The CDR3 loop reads CASSFRTGVYEQYF. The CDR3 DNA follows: TGTGCCAGCAGCTTCCGGACAGGGGTCTACGAGCAGTACTTC.

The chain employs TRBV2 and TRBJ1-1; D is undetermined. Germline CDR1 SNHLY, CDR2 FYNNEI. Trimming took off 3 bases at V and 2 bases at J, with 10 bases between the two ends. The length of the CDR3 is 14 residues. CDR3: CASSEGYGNTEAFF. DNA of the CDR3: TGTGCCAGCAGTGAGGGGTATGGAAACACTGAAGCTTTCTTT. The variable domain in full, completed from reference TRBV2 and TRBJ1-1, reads EPEVTQTPSHQVTQMGQEVILRCVPISNHLYFYWYRQILGQKVEFLVSFYNNEISEKSEIFDDQFSVERPDGSNFTLKIRSTKLEDSAMYFCASSEGYGNTEAFFGQGTRLTVV.

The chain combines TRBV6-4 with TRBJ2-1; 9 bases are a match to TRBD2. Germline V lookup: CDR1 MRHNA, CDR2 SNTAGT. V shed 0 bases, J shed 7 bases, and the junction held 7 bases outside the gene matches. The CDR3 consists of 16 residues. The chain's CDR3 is CASSDSAGGYDNEQFF. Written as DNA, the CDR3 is TGTGCCAGCAGTGACTCGGCGGGAGGGTATGATAATGAGCAGTTCTTC.